Below, 19 T cell receptor beta chains from the same sample are listed, as sequenced in a study of shared clonotypes between healthy human individuals. Repertoires were generated with immunoSEQ multiplex PCR, while TCRdb's copy carries only in-frame clones and drops some. The sample contains fewer than 150,000 clones, around two thirds of which appear only once. The sequenced sample consisted of memory CD8+ T cells sorted from blood. The subset: CD45RO+ cells pooled with CCR7-negative TemRA cells. These receptors were taken from a woman in her twenties or thirties in good health.

This clone was recorded once. The chain is built from TRBV2 and TRBJ1-4, with D perhaps matching TRBD1 (5 bases). The CDR3 contains 13 residues. Trimming removed 7 bases from V and 7 bases from J, with 13 bases in between. Germline CDR1 and CDR2: SNHLY and FYNNEI. The DNA for the CDR3 is TGTGCCAGCACCGTCCGAGGGGCTGAAAAACTGTTTTTT. It translates to CASTVRGAEKLFF.

The CDR3, as DNA: TGCAGTGCTAGAGGTGGAGATACGCAGTATTTT. Encoded protein: CSARGGDTQYF. The chain joins TRBV20-1 to TRBJ2-3; D ambiguous. The length of the CDR3 is 11 residues. Germline assignment: CDR1 DFQATT and CDR2 SNEGSKA (reference sequence). Deletions cut 1 base from V and 5 bases from J, with 4 bases between.

J is TRBJ2-7 and V is TRBV19; 11 positions agree with TRBD2. V lost 2 bases to trimming and J lost 1 base; unmatched junction nucleotides: 1. There are 15 residues in the CDR3. Germline CDR1 and CDR2: LNHDA and SQIVND (reference sequence). This CDR3 is CASSILAGGSYEQYF. DNA for the CDR3: TGTGCCAGTAGTATACTAGCGGGAGGATCCTACGAGCAGTACTTC. Drawing the rest from reference TRBV19 and TRBJ2-7, the complete variable domain is DGGITQSPKYLFRKEGQNVTLSCEQNLNHDAMYWYRQDPGQGLRLIYYSQIVNDFQKGDIAEGYSVSREKKESFPLTVTSAQKNPTAFYLCASSILAGGSYEQYFGPGTRLTVT.

This clone was observed once. The chain recombines TRBV16 with TRBJ1-5, with TRBD1 matching over 7 bases. V lost 2 bases and J lost 6; bases outside the gene matches: 1. CDR1 is KGHSY, CDR2 FQNENV, per germline. The CDR3 sequence is 13 residues long. Written as DNA, the CDR3 is TGTGCCAGCAGCCAAGACAGGGCTCAGCCCCAGCATTTT. Its translation: CASSQDRAQPQHF.

In its sample, this clone was seen a few times. This chain links TRBV2 with TRBJ2-1, with D tentatively TRBD2 (5 bases). The CDR3 is 15 residues long. Germline CDR1 SNHLY, CDR2 FYNNEI. V dropped 3 bases and J dropped 3 bases, with 12 bases sitting between them. The CDR3 nucleotides are TGTGCCAGCAGTGAGGGGAGTCTAGGCTACAATGAGCAGTTCTTC. Encoded protein: CASSEGSLGYNEQFF. Combining the CDR3 with reference TRBV2 and TRBJ2-1 gives the whole variable domain EPEVTQTPSHQVTQMGQEVILRCVPISNHLYFYWYRQILGQKVEFLVSFYNNEISEKSEIFDDQFSVERPDGSNFTLKIRSTKLEDSAMYFCASSEGSLGYNEQFFGPGTRLTVL.

This chain uses TRBV19 with TRBJ1-2; D is possibly TRBD1 (6 bases). Trimming cost V 3 bases and J 8 bases, with 13 bases left between them. The CDR3 consists of 13 residues. Germline assignment: CDR1 LNHDA and CDR2 SQIVND (reference sequence). The CDR3 nucleotides are TGTGCCAGTAGTATGGGACACCAGGGGGGCTACACCTTC. Amino acid sequence: CASSMGHQGGYTF. The whole variable domain, filled in from reference TRBV19 and TRBJ1-2, reads DGGITQSPKYLFRKEGQNVTLSCEQNLNHDAMYWYRQDPGQGLRLIYYSQIVNDFQKGDIAEGYSVSREKKESFPLTVTSAQKNPTAFYLCASSMGHQGGYTFGSGTRLTVV.

This chain connects TRBV2 to TRBJ2-1, with TRBD2 matching 10 bases. CDR1 and CDR2 (germline): SNHLY, FYNNEI. CDR3 size: 15 residues. Germline trimming cut 6 bases from V and 2 bases from J; bases unmatched to any gene: 4. CDR3 bases: TGTGCCAGCAGCGGGACTAGCGTCGCCTACAATGAGCAGTTCTTC. Translation gives CASSGTSVAYNEQFF.

The chain has TRBV28 and TRBJ2-7; D is possibly TRBD2 (6 bases). V lost 4 bases to trimming and J lost 0 bases, with 10 bases between them. This CDR3 has 14 amino acids. The germline V gene encodes CDR1 MDHEN and CDR2 SYDVKM. DNA of the CDR3: TGTGCCAGCAGTTCTGGACTACCCTCCTACGAGCAGTACTTC. It yields the protein CASSSGLPSYEQYF.

This sequence joins TRBV11-2 and TRBJ2-7, with 7 bases that match TRBD2. CDR1 is SGHAT and CDR2 is FQNNGV in the germline V gene. Unmatched junction bases numbered 21, after V lost 4 bases and J lost 3 bases. The length of the CDR3 is 19 residues. CDR3 in DNA: TGTGCCAGCAGCTCAGATGGGCGGGGGACTCTTCTATTTTACTACGAGCAGTACTTC. Protein product: CASSSDGRGTLLFYYEQYF.

The chain is built from TRBV4-1 and TRBJ2-3, with 14 bases that match TRBD2. The germline gives CDR1 MGHRA, CDR2 YSYEKL. The length of the CDR3 is 17 residues. J lost 6 bases, V lost 4 bases, and 9 bases had no gene match. CDR3 loop: CASSRQGLAGVGDTQYF. In DNA, the CDR3 is TGCGCCAGCAGCCGACAGGGACTAGCGGGAGTGGGGGATACGCAGTATTTT.

The DNA for the CDR3 is TGCAGCGTTGTGACACAACCCAACACTGAAGCTTTCTTT. Amino acid sequence: CSVVTQPNTEAFF. The chain uses TRBV29-1 and TRBJ1-1; D remains unclear. CDR1 and CDR2 (germline): SQVTM, ANQGSEA. This CDR3 has 13 residues. Deletions cut 4 bases from V and 2 bases from J, with 11 bases between.

The V gene is TRBV7-9, the J gene TRBJ2-5, with TRBD1 as a possible D gene (5 bases). The end of the DNA aligns better with TRBJ2-7, so the J call may be wrong. Germline CDR1 SEHNR, CDR2 FQNEAQ (reference sequence). CDR3 length: 15 amino acids. CDR3 sequence reads: CASSSHRSPTYEQYF. CDR3 nucleotide sequence: TGTGCCAGCAGCTCCCACAGGTCCCCTACCTACGAGCAGTACTTC.

The gene calls are TRBV6-6 and TRBJ2-5; D is possibly TRBD1 (6 bases). The DNA matches TRBJ2-7 better at its end, which makes the J call doubtful. CDR3 size: 16 residues. Germline V CDR1 and CDR2: MNHNY, SVGAGI (reference sequence). CDR3 sequence (DNA): TGTGCCAGCAGTACACACTACAGGGCGCTTTCCTACGAGCAGTACTTC. Translation: CASSTHYRALSYEQYF.

The rearrangement joins TRBV5-1 to TRBJ1-2; 10 bases fit TRBD1. Per the germline V gene, CDR1 is SGHRS and CDR2 is YFSETQ. The CDR3 runs 15 residues. With V trimmed by 4 bases and J by 8 bases, 11 bases remained unmatched. The CDR3: CASSGPPGTGAGYTF. The CDR3 DNA is TGCGCCAGCAGCGGGCCTCCCGGGACAGGGGCGGGCTACACCTTC.

Note on this clone: Other DNA sequences in this specimen translate into the identical CDR3. The V and J genes are TRBV7-9 and TRBJ2-7; D perhaps matches TRBD2 (5 bases). Germline values: CDR1 SEHNR, CDR2 FQNEAQ (reference sequence). This CDR3 region has 15 residues. V lost 5 bases and J 0 bases, leaving 14 bases between the germline ends. The CDR3 DNA is TGTGCCAGCAGCCCCCGGAGCGGATCCTCCTACGAGCAGTACTTC. Translated: CASSPRSGSSYEQYF.

The count of this clone is one. With a much larger clone just one base away, this may be a read error. Other nucleotide sequences in the sample specify the same CDR3. The gene calls are TRBV2 and TRBJ2-7; D perhaps matches TRBD1 (5 bases). V shed 6 bases and J shed 2 bases, with 11 bases lying between them. The germline V gene has CDR1 SNHLY and CDR2 FYNNEI. This CDR3 region has 13 residues. The DNA of the CDR3 is TGTGCCAGCAGAGGGGCGGAACCCTACGAGCAGTACTTC. Encoded protein: CASRGAEPYEQYF.

The chain recombines TRBV27 with TRBJ2-3, with 7 nucleotides matching TRBD2. Germline assignment: CDR1 MNHEY and CDR2 SMNVEV (reference sequence). This CDR3 region has 13 residues. J gave up 6 bases and V 10 bases, and 10 bases lay outside the gene matches. In DNA, the CDR3 is TGTGCCACTCGACTAGCAGGATTGGATACGCAGTATTTT. Its protein product is CATRLAGLDTQYF.

V usage is TRBV7-6 and J usage is TRBJ2-3; D not certain. The germline V gene encodes CDR1 SGHVS and CDR2 FNYEAQ. V shed 2 bases and J shed 1 base, with 7 bases lying between them. This CDR3 is built from 14 residues. In nucleotides, the CDR3 is TGTGCCAGCAGCTTATTGGGCGGCACAGATACGCAGTATTTT. It encodes CASSLLGGTDTQYF.

The chain couples TRBV30 to TRBJ1-5; D gene ambiguous. CDR1 is GTSNPN, CDR2 SVGIG, per germline (reference sequence). This CDR3 region has 14 residues. Deletions cut 0 bases from V and 4 bases from J, with 10 bases between. In DNA form, the CDR3 reads TGTGCCTGGAGTGTCGGCAGCGGTAATCAGCCCCAGCATTTT. Its protein product is CAWSVGSGNQPQHF.